This is a list of T cell receptor beta chains from one sample in a study of CD8+CD57+ T cells in acquired aplastic anemia. One entry per CDR3 protein, called by TCRdb with MiXCR from the reads. The sample carries about 180,000 distinct CDR3 sequences, 48% recorded once. Sequencing was performed on sorted CD4+, CD8+, or CD8+CD57+ T cells (not recorded which) from PBMCs. Every receptor here comes from a human donor with aplastic anemia. Each CDR3 is given with its conserved first and last residue. The D gene is left open where the match is weak. Size values are once, few and many counts, or a class for expanded clones, and some rows have none.

j_call: TRBJ1-4; v_call: TRBV18; clone_size: .; d_call: TRBD1; cdr3_nt: TGTGCCAGCTCACCATATACAGGGGACACCAATGAAAAACTGTTTTTT; cdr3_aa: CASSPYTGDTNEKLFF
j_call: TRBJ1-5; v_call: TRBV29-1; clone_size: .; d_call: TRBD1; cdr3_nt: TGCAGCGTTGCGGGACAGGGGGAGTGGCAGCCCCAGCATTTT; cdr3_aa: CSVAGQGEWQPQHF
j_call: TRBJ1-2; v_call: TRBV4-1; clone_size: .; d_call: .; cdr3_nt: TGCGCCAGCAGCCGGGATGGAGGGGCTCTTAGCTATGGCTACACCTTC; cdr3_aa: CASSRDGGALSYGYTF
j_call: TRBJ2-7; v_call: TRBV29-1; clone_size: few; d_call: TRBD1; cdr3_nt: TGCAGTGCTTGGGACAGAGAGGCCTACGAGCAGTACTTC; cdr3_aa: CSAWDREAYEQYF
j_call: TRBJ2-3; v_call: TRBV20-1; clone_size: many; d_call: .; cdr3_nt: TGCAGTGCTAGTGCTAGTCGAGGGGTCACAGATACGCAGTATTTT; cdr3_aa: CSASASRGVTDTQYF
j_call: TRBJ2-7; v_call: TRBV7-8; clone_size: few; d_call: TRBD1; cdr3_nt: TGTGCCAGCAGCTTATGGGACAGCTACGAGCAGTACTTC; cdr3_aa: CASSLWDSYEQYF
j_call: TRBJ1-2; v_call: TRBV20-1; clone_size: .; d_call: .; cdr3_nt: TGCAGTGCTAGAGATCTCGGGCAAAACTATGGCTACACCTTC; cdr3_aa: CSARDLGQNYGYTF
j_call: TRBJ1-1; v_call: TRBV14; clone_size: once; d_call: .; cdr3_nt: TGTGCCAGCAGCCAGACCGAGTACACTGAAGCTTTCTTT; cdr3_aa: CASSQTEYTEAFF
j_call: TRBJ2-7; v_call: TRBV7-9; clone_size: many; d_call: .; cdr3_nt: TGTGCCAGCAGCATTGGCGGGGGCCGGTCCTACGAGCAGTACTTC; cdr3_aa: CASSIGGGRSYEQYF
j_call: TRBJ1-4; v_call: TRBV24-1; clone_size: .; d_call: TRBD1; cdr3_nt: TGTGCCACCAGTGACGAGGGGGCCCAACGTTCAACTAATGAAAAACTGTTTTTT; cdr3_aa: CATSDEGAQRSTNEKLFF
j_call: TRBJ1-6; v_call: TRBV25-1; clone_size: .; d_call: TRBD1; cdr3_nt: TGTGCCAGCAGTCCCCCGACAGGGATTTGGAATTCACCCCTCCACTTT; cdr3_aa: CASSPPTGIWNSPLHF
j_call: TRBJ2-3; v_call: TRBV6-1; clone_size: .; d_call: .; cdr3_nt: TGTGCCAGCAGTCCACGGACCGGGGGAGATACGCAGTATTTT; cdr3_aa: CASSPRTGGDTQYF
j_call: TRBJ2-5; v_call: TRBV20-1; clone_size: .; d_call: TRBD2; cdr3_nt: TGCAGTGCTAGAGACAGCGGGGGTGGGAGAGAGACCCAGTACTTC; cdr3_aa: CSARDSGGGRETQYF
j_call: TRBJ2-3; v_call: TRBV11-1; clone_size: few; d_call: .; cdr3_nt: TGTGCCAGCAGCGCTACCCAGGGTCGGGTTAGCACAGATACGCAGTATTTT; cdr3_aa: CASSATQGRVSTDTQYF
j_call: TRBJ2-5; v_call: TRBV12-3/TRBV12-4; clone_size: .; d_call: .; cdr3_nt: TGTGCCAGCAGTCCGTCCGTTGGGGCATCAGAGACCCAGTACTTC; cdr3_aa: CASSPSVGASETQYF
j_call: TRBJ2-1; v_call: TRBV10-3; clone_size: .; d_call: TRBD2; cdr3_nt: TGTGCCATCAGTGAGTCCGGGACTAGCGGGGACAATGAGCAGCTCTTC; cdr3_aa: CAISESGTSGDNEQLF
j_call: TRBJ2-7; v_call: TRBV19; clone_size: few; d_call: .; cdr3_nt: TGTGCCAGTAGTATTGGCGGATCCTACGAGCAGTACTTC; cdr3_aa: CASSIGGSYEQYF
j_call: TRBJ2-5; v_call: TRBV7-3; clone_size: .; d_call: .; cdr3_nt: TGTGCCAGCAGCTTAAACGTGGGGGAGACCCAGTACTTC; cdr3_aa: CASSLNVGETQYF
j_call: TRBJ2-5; v_call: TRBV11-3; clone_size: .; d_call: TRBD1; cdr3_nt: TGTGCCAGCAGCTCATCAGGGGGTTGGGAGACCCAGTACTTC; cdr3_aa: CASSSSGGWETQYF
j_call: TRBJ2-5; v_call: TRBV7-9; clone_size: once; d_call: TRBD2; cdr3_nt: TGTGCCAGCAGCTCATACTCCGGGGGGGAGACCCAGTACTTC; cdr3_aa: CASSSYSGGETQYF
j_call: TRBJ2-4; v_call: TRBV7-1; clone_size: .; d_call: TRBD1; cdr3_nt: TGTGCCAGCAGCACTCAGACAGGGGCCATTCAGTACTTC; cdr3_aa: CASSTQTGAIQYF
j_call: TRBJ2-1; v_call: TRBV5-4; clone_size: .; d_call: .; cdr3_nt: TGTGCCAGCAGCCGAGGATCGACGGGGAATGAGCAGTTCTTC; cdr3_aa: CASSRGSTGNEQFF
j_call: TRBJ1-1; v_call: TRBV29-1; clone_size: .; d_call: .; cdr3_nt: TGCAGCGTGATGGGAGGACACCCAAAGAACACTGAAGCTTTCTTT; cdr3_aa: CSVMGGHPKNTEAFF
j_call: TRBJ2-1; v_call: TRBV10-3; clone_size: .; d_call: TRBD2; cdr3_nt: TGTGCCGTCGGTTCGGGACTAGTCGCCTACTTC; cdr3_aa: CAVGSGLVAYF
j_call: TRBJ1-1; v_call: TRBV4-2; clone_size: few; d_call: .; cdr3_nt: TGTGCCAGCAGCCCCCCCTCCCTTACAGGAGATGCTTTCTTT; cdr3_aa: CASSPPSLTGDAFF
j_call: TRBJ1-6; v_call: TRBV14; clone_size: .; d_call: .; cdr3_nt: TGTGCCAGCAGTCTCAGGGGTACAAATTCACCCCTCCACTTT; cdr3_aa: CASSLRGTNSPLHF
j_call: TRBJ1-1; v_call: TRBV3-1; clone_size: many; d_call: TRBD1; cdr3_nt: TGTGCCAGCAGCCACAGGGGGGACACTGAAGCTTTCTTT; cdr3_aa: CASSHRGDTEAFF
j_call: TRBJ1-6; v_call: TRBV7-2; clone_size: once; d_call: .; cdr3_nt: TGTGCCAGCAGCTTAGGACGTCAAAATAATTCACCCCTCCACTTT; cdr3_aa: CASSLGRQNNSPLHF
j_call: TRBJ1-1; v_call: TRBV7-3; clone_size: .; d_call: .; cdr3_nt: TGTGCCAGCAGTGTTTCCATGAACACTGAAGCTTTCTTT; cdr3_aa: CASSVSMNTEAFF
j_call: TRBJ2-7; v_call: TRBV12-3/TRBV12-4; clone_size: many; d_call: TRBD2; cdr3_nt: TGTGCCAGCAGTGGACTAGCGGGAGGTTACGAGCAGTACTTC; cdr3_aa: CASSGLAGGYEQYF
j_call: TRBJ2-5; v_call: TRBV14; clone_size: .; d_call: .; cdr3_nt: TGTGCCAGCAGCCCGGGACTGATGATAGAGACCCAGTACTTC; cdr3_aa: CASSPGLMIETQYF
j_call: TRBJ2-2; v_call: TRBV29-1; clone_size: many; d_call: TRBD1; cdr3_nt: TGCAGCGGAAGGGCAGGGGGCGCCTTGGGCGGGGAGCTGTTTTTT; cdr3_aa: CSGRAGGALGGELFF
j_call: TRBJ1-1; v_call: TRBV7-6; clone_size: .; d_call: .; cdr3_nt: TGTGCCAGCAGCTTAGTAAGGGGACCCTTGAACACTGAAGCTTTCTTT; cdr3_aa: CASSLVRGPLNTEAFF
j_call: TRBJ1-2; v_call: TRBV10-3; clone_size: .; d_call: .; cdr3_nt: TGTGCCATCAGTGAGTCGATCGGGGCCGCGAAGGTACCTAACTATGGCTACACCTTC; cdr3_aa: CAISESIGAAKVPNYGYTF
j_call: TRBJ1-6; v_call: TRBV7-8; clone_size: few; d_call: .; cdr3_nt: TGTGCCAGCAGCCCTCAGACGGGTTCACCCCTCCACTTT; cdr3_aa: CASSPQTGSPLHF
j_call: TRBJ2-5; v_call: TRBV3-1; clone_size: many; d_call: .; cdr3_nt: TGTGCCAGCAGCCAAACCCCTAGATCGTCAGAGACCCAGTACTTC; cdr3_aa: CASSQTPRSSETQYF
j_call: TRBJ1-1; v_call: TRBV10-1; clone_size: .; d_call: .; cdr3_nt: TGCGCCAGCACCAACGGAATGTCCGGGCCCTACAAGGGCACTGAAGCTTTCTTT; cdr3_aa: CASTNGMSGPYKGTEAFF
j_call: TRBJ2-1; v_call: TRBV15; clone_size: .; d_call: .; cdr3_nt: TGTGCCACCAGCTTAGCCAAGACCCGTGAGCAGTTCTTC; cdr3_aa: CATSLAKTREQFF
j_call: TRBJ1-6; v_call: TRBV12-3/TRBV12-4; clone_size: many; d_call: TRBD1; cdr3_nt: TGTGCCAGCAGCCAGGGACAGGGTAACTCACCCCTCCACTTT; cdr3_aa: CASSQGQGNSPLHF
j_call: TRBJ2-7; v_call: TRBV29-1; clone_size: many; d_call: .; cdr3_nt: TGCAGCGTTGCAGACTGGGATCGAGGCGAGCAGTACTTC; cdr3_aa: CSVADWDRGEQYF
j_call: TRBJ1-1; v_call: TRBV5-1; clone_size: .; d_call: TRBD1; cdr3_nt: TGCGCCAGCAGCTTGGAAGGACAGGGGGAAGCTTTCTTT; cdr3_aa: CASSLEGQGEAFF